The present T cell receptor beta chain was sequenced within a study of T cells in women clearing cervical HPV infection. Whole-study findings and limits: CIN3+ cases had significantly higher TCR richness than controls; evenness did not differ.

The CDR3 totals 15 residues. Trimming cost V 0 bases and J 7 bases, with 14 bases left between them. Germline assignment: CDR1 SGDLS and CDR2 YYNGEE. As for this clone: The antigen remains undetermined. Read data end 3 residues before the CDR3 end; the end is taken from the germline J gene.

Assay: immunoSEQ multiplex PCR; the TCRdb copy retains only in-frame clones and omits some. The table counts 25,000 to 35,000 clones; about 3% lies in the top ten. The clonotype was recovered from a woman between 18 and 70 years old with a cervical HPV16 infection that either progressed to CIN3+ or cleared (not recorded which). The specimen sequenced was blood buffy coat. V usage is TRBV9 and J usage is TRBJ2-1; perhaps TRBD2 as D (6 bases). The CDR3 reads CASSVAAGRFNEQFF. The DNA read from the CDR3 is TGTGCCAGCAGCGTAGCGGCGGGGCGTTTTAATGAG.